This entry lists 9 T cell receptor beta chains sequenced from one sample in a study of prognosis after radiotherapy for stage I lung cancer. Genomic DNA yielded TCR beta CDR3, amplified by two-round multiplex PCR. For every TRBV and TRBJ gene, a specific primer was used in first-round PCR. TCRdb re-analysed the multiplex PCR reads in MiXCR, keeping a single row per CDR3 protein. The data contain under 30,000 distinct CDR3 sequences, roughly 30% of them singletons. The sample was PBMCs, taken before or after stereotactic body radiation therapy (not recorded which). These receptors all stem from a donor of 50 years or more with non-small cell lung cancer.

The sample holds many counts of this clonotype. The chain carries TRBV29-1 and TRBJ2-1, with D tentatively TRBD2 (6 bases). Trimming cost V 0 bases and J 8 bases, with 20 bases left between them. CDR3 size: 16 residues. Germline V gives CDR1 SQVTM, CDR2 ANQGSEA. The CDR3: CSVEDPGTGESHEQFF. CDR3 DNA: TGCAGCGTTGAAGATCCTGGGACGGGAGAATCCCATGAGCAGTTCTTC.

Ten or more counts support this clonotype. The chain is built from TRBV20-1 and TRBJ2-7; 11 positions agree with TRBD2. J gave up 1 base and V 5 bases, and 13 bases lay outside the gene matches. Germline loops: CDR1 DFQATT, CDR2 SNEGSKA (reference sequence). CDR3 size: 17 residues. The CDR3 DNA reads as TGCAGTGCTGGGCCCGGGCTAGCGGGAGGAAATTCCTACGAGCAGTACTTC. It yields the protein CSAGPGLAGGNSYEQYF.

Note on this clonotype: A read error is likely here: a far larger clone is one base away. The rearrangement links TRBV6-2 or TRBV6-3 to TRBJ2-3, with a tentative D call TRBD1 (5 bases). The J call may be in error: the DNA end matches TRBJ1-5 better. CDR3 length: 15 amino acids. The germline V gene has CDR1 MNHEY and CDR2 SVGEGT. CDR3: CASSGSGTATDTQHF. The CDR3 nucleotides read TGTGCCAGCAGTGGCTCCGGGACGGCCACAGATACGCAGCATTTT.

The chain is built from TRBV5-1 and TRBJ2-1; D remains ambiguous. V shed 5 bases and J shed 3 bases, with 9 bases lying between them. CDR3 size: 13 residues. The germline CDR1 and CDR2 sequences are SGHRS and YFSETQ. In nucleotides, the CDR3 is TGCGCCAGCAGTCAGGCTAGCTACAATGAGCAGTTCTTC. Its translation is CASSQASYNEQFF.

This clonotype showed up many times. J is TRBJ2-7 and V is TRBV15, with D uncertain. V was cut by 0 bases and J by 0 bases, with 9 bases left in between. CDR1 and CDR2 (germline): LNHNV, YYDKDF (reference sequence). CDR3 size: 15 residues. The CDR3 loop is CATSRDIGSSYEQYF. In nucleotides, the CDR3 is TGTGCCACCAGCAGAGATATCGGCAGCTCCTACGAGCAGTACTTC.

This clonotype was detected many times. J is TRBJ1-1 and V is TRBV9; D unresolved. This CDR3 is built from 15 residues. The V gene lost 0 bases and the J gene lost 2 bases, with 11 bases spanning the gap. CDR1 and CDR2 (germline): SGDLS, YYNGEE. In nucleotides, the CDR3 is TGTGCCAGCAGCGTAGGTCTAACCCTAAACACTGAAGCTTTCTTT. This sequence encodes CASSVGLTLNTEAFF.

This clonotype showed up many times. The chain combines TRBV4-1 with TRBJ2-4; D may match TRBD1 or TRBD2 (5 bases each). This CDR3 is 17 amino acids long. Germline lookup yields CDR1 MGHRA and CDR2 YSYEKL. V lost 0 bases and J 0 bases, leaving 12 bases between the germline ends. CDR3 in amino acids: CASSQEWDRLAKNIQYF. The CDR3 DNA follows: TGCGCCAGCAGCCAAGAATGGGACCGTCTAGCCAAAAACATTCAGTACTTC.

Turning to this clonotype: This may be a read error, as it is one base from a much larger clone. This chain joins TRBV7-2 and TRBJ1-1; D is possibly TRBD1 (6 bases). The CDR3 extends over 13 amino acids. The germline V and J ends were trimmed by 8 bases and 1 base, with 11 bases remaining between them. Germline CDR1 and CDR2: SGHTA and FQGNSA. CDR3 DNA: TGTGCCAGCGGCAGCAGGGGGAACACTGAAGCTTTCTTT. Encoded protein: CASGSRGNTEAFF.

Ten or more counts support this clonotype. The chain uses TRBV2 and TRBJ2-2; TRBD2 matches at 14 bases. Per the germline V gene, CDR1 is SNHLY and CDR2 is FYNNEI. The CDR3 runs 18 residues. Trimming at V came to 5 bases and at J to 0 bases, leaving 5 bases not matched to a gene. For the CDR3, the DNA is TGTGCCAGCAGTCCTCGACTAGCGGGAGGGACGAACACCGGGGAGCTGTTTTTT. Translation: CASSPRLAGGTNTGELFF.